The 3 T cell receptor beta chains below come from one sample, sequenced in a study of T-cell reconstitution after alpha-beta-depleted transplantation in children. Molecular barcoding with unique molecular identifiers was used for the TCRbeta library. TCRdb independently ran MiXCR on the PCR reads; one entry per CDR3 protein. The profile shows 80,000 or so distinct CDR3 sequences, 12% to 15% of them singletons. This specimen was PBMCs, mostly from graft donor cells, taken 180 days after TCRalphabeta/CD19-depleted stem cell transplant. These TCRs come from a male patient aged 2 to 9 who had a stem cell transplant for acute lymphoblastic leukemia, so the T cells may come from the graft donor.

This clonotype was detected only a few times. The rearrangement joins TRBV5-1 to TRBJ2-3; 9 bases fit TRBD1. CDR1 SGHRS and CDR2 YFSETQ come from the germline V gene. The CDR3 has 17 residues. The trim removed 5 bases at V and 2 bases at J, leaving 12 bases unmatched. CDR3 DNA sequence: TGCGCCAGCAGTTTCTACCGGGACAGGGCCAACACAGATACGCAGTATTTT. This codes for CASSFYRDRANTDTQYF.

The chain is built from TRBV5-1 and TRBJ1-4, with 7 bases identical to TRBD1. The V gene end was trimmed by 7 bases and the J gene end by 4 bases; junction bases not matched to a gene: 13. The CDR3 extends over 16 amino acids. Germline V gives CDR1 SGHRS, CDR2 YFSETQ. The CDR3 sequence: CASSRTGQIFNEKLFF. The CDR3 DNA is TGCGCCAGCTCCCGGACAGGACAAATATTTAATGAAAAACTGTTTTTT.

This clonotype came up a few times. In DNA, the CDR3 is TGTGCCAGCAGCTTCTCCGGGAGTTACAATGAGCAGTTCTTC. Translation: CASSFSGSYNEQFF. This chain connects TRBV11-1 to TRBJ2-1, with D maybe TRBD2 (6 bases). The CDR3 is 14 residues long. In germline, CDR1 is SGHAT, CDR2 FQDESV (reference sequence). The V gene lost 3 bases and the J gene lost 4 bases, with 10 bases spanning the gap. Full variable domain (outside the CDR3, taken from reference TRBV11-1 and TRBJ2-1): EAEVAQSPRYKITEKSQAVAFWCDPISGHATLYWYRQILGQGPELLVQFQDESVVDDSQLPKDRFSAERLKGVDSTLKIQPAELGDSAMYLCASSFSGSYNEQFFGPGTRLTVL.